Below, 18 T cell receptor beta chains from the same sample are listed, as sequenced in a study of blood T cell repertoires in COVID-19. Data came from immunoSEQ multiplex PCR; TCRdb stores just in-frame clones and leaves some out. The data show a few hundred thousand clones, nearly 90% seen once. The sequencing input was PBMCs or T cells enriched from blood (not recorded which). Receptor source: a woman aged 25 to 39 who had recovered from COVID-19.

The CDR3 protein is CAWSVSKLLNYGYTF. The CDR3, as DNA: TGTGCCTGGAGTGTATCGAAACTCCTAAACTATGGCTACACCTTC. The J gene is TRBJ1-2, the V gene TRBV30; D is unclear. Trimming stripped 0 bases from V and 2 bases from J, with 13 bases between. Germline CDR1 is GTSNPN and CDR2 is SVGIG (reference sequence). The CDR3 is made up of 15 amino acids.

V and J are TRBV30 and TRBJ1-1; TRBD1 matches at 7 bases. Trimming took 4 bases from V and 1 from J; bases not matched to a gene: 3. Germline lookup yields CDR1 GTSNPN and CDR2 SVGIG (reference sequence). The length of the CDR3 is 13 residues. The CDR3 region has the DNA TGTGCCTGGAATAACAGGGGGAACACTGAAGCTTTCTTT. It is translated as CAWNNRGNTEAFF.

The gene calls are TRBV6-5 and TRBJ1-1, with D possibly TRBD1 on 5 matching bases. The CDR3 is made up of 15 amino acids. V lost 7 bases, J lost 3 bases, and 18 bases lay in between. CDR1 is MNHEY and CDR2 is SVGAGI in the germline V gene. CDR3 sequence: CASTFWGVGHTEAFF. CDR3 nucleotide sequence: TGTGCCAGCACCTTTTGGGGGGTCGGTCACACTGAAGCTTTCTTT.

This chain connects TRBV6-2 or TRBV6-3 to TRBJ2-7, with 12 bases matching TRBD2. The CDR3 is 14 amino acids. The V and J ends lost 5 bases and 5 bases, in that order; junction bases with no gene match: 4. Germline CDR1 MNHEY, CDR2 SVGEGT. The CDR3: CASSVLAGGHEQYF. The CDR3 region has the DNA TGTGCCAGCAGTGTTCTAGCGGGGGGGCACGAGCAGTACTTC.

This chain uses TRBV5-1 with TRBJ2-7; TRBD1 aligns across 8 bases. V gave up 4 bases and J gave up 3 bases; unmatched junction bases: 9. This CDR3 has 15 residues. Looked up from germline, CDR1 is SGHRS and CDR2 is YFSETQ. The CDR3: CASSLQGAPIYEQYF. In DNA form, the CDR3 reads TGCGCCAGCAGCCTTCAGGGGGCCCCAATCTACGAGCAGTACTTC.

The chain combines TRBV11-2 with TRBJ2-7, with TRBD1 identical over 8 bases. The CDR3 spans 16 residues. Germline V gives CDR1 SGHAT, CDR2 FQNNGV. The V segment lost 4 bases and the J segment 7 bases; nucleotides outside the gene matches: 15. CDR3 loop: CASSWVSGQGAREQYF. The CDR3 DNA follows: TGTGCCAGCAGCTGGGTCTCGGGGCAGGGGGCGAGGGAGCAGTACTTC.

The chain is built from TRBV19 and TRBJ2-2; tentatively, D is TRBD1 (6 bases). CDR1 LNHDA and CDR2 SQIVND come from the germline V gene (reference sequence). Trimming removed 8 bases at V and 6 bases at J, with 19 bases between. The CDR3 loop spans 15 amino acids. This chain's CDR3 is CASGPGQSLAGELFF. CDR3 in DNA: TGTGCCAGTGGACCGGGACAAAGTCTGGCCGGGGAGCTGTTTTTT.

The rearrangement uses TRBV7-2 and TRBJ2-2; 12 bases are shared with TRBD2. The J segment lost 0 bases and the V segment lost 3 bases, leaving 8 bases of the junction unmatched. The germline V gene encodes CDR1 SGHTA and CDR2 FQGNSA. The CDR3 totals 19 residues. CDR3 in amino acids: CASSLDRGLAGPNTGELFF. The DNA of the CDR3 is TGTGCCAGCAGCTTGGATCGCGGACTAGCGGGACCGAACACCGGGGAGCTGTTTTTT.

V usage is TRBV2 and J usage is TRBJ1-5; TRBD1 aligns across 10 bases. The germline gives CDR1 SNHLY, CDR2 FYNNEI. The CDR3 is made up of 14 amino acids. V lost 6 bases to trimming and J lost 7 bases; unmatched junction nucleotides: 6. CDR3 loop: CASSRGTGAQPQHF. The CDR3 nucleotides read TGTGCCAGCAGCCGCGGGACAGGGGCACAGCCCCAGCATTTT. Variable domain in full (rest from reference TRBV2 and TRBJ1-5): EPEVTQTPSHQVTQMGQEVILRCVPISNHLYFYWYRQILGQKVEFLVSFYNNEISEKSEIFDDQFSVERPDGSNFTLKIRSTKLEDSAMYFCASSRGTGAQPQHFGDGTRLSIL.

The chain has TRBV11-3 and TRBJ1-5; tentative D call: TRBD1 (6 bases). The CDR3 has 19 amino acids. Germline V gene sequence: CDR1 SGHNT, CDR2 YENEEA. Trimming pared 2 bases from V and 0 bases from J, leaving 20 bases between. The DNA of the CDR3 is TGTGCCAGCAGCTTATCCCCCCCGACAGGAGACAATAGCAATCAGCCCCAGCATTTT. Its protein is CASSLSPPTGDNSNQPQHF.

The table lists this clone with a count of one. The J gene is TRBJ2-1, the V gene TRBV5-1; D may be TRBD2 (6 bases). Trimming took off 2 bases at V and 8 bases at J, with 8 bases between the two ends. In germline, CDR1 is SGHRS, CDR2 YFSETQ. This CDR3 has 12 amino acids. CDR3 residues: CASSFTGDEQFF. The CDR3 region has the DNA TGCGCCAGCAGCTTTACGGGAGATGAGCAGTTCTTC.

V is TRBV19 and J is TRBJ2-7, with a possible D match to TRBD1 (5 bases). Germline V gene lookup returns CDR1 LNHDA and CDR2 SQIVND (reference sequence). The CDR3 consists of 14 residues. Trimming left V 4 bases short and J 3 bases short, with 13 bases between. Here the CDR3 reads CASSRVTGFYEQYF. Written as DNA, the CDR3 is TGTGCCAGTAGTAGAGTCACAGGCTTCTACGAGCAGTACTTC.

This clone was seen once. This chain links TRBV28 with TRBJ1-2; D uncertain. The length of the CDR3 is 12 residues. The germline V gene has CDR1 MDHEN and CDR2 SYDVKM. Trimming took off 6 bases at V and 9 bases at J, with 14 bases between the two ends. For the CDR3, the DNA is TGTGCCAGCAGGGGCGTCGGGGTGCGCTACACCTTC. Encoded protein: CASRGVGVRYTF.

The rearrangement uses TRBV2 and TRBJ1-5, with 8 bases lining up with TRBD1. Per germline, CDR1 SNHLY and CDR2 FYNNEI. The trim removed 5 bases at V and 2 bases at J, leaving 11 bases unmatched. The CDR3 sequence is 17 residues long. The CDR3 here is CASSWDRPLGGNQPQHF. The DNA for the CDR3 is TGTGCCAGCAGTTGGGACAGGCCCCTTGGTGGCAATCAGCCCCAGCATTTT. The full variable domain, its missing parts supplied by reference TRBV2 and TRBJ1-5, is EPEVTQTPSHQVTQMGQEVILRCVPISNHLYFYWYRQILGQKVEFLVSFYNNEISEKSEIFDDQFSVERPDGSNFTLKIRSTKLEDSAMYFCASSWDRPLGGNQPQHFGDGTRLSIL.

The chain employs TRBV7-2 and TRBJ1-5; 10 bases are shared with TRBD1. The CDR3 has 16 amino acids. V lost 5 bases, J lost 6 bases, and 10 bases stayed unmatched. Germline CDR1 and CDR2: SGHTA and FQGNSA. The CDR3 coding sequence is TGTGCCAGCAGCCTGACCGGGACAGGGGTTGTTCAGCCCCAGCATTTT. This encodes CASSLTGTGVVQPQHF.

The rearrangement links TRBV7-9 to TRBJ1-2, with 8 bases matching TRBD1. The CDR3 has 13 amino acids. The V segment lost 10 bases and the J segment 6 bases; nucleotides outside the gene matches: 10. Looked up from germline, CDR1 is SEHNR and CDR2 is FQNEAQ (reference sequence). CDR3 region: CATGGRGRDGYTF. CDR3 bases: TGTGCCACCGGGGGCAGGGGGCGCGATGGCTACACCTTC.

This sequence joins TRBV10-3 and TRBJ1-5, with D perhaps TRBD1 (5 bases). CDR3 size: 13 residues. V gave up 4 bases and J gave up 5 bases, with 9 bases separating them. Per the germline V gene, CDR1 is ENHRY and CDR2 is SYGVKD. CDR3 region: CAISGGVDQPQHF. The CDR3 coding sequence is TGTGCCATCAGTGGGGGGGTCGATCAGCCCCAGCATTTT.

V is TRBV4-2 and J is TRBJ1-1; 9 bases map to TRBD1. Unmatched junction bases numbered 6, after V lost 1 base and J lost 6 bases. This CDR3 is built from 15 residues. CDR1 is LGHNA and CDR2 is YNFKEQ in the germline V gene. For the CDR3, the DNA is TGTGCCAGCAGCCAAGTAATAGGGACAGGGTCTGAAGCTTTCTTT. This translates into CASSQVIGTGSEAFF.